The present T cell receptor (beta chain) was sequenced within a study of blood T cell repertoires in COVID-19. Study overall: T cells, B-cell-depleted T cells, or PBMCs provided the cDNA or gDNA that served as material.

Original analysis: Counts of nucleated cells, estimated from reference gene primer amplification, were obtained. The data were produced by immunoSEQ multiplex PCR, yet TCRdb's version contains in-frame clones alone and is incomplete. V and J calls and clone size are given by that table; D and trimming were obtained from the DNA. The table has 150,000 to 160,000 clones, 80% seen once. V shed 5 bases, J shed 4 bases, and the junction held 5 bases outside the gene matches. The CDR3 is 15 residues long. Germline assignment: CDR1 LNHDA and CDR2 SQIVND (reference sequence). This clone was picked up a small number of times.

The sample was peripheral blood. This clonotype was obtained from a man aged 55 to 69 with acute or convalescent COVID-19. This chain connects TRBV19 to TRBJ2-5; 12 positions match TRBD1. CDR3 sequence: CASSVRDRGRETQYF. CDR3 DNA: TGTGCCAGTAGTGTCCGGGACAGGGGGCGAGAGACCCAGTACTTC. Looking up the rest from reference TRBV19 and TRBJ2-5 gives the full variable domain: DGGITQSPKYLFRKEGQNVTLSCEQNLNHDAMYWYRQDPGQGLRLIYYSQIVNDFQKGDIAEGYSVSREKKESFPLTVTSAQKNPTAFYLCASSVRDRGRETQYFGPGTRLLVL.